The rows below give T cell receptor beta chains drawn from one sample of a study of T cell changes during pregnancy in multiple sclerosis. Produced via immunoSEQ multiplex PCR; TCRdb's table is partial and in-frame only. Of approximately 44,000 clones listed, around 90% were seen once; the top ten hold just under 0.5%. The specimen was CD4+ T cells from peripheral blood mononuclear cells, collected in the second trimester of pregnancy. The receptors were sampled from a female donor in good health, enrolled as a control in a pregnancy study. The CDR3 runs from the conserved cysteine through the conserved F or W. A D gene is named only where the DNA matches it firmly. For some rows the clone size is stated as once, few or many, or as a class when expanded; others skip it.

>-|TRBV6-4|TRBJ1-2|-
CASPTEGGGPLNYGYTF
TGTGCCAGCCCCACTGAGGGAGGCGGGCCGCTAAACTATGGCTACACCTTC
>-|TRBV18|TRBJ2-3|-
CASSPSRSTDTQYF
TGTGCCAGCTCACCAAGCCGTAGCACAGATACGCAGTATTTT
>TRBD2|TRBV6-5|TRBJ2-4|-
CASSSRGGGTKNIQYF
TGTGCCAGCAGTTCTCGGGGGGGCGGGACCAAAAACATTCAGTACTTC
>-|TRBV6-5|TRBJ2-3|-
CASSYSGDTQYF
TGTGCCAGCAGTTACTCGGGCGATACGCAGTATTTT
>TRBD2|TRBV18|TRBJ2-1|-
CASSPGRAYNEQFF
TGTGCCAGCTCACCAGGGAGGGCCTACAATGAGCAGTTCTTC
>TRBD2|TRBV7-9|TRBJ2-1|-
CATQRVLKRGTKQFF
TGTGCCACCCAGAGGGTGCTTAAGCGGGGTACTAAGCAGTTCTTC
>-|TRBV19|TRBJ2-7|-
CASSRQGVKYF
TGTGCCAGTAGCAGACAAGGGGTGAAGTACTTC
>TRBD2|TRBV11-3|TRBJ2-7|-
CASSLAGGEQYF
TGTGCCAGCAGCTTAGCGGGGGGAGAGCAGTACTTC
>TRBD2|TRBV7-3|TRBJ2-1|once
CASSLRLADSYNEQFF
TGTGCCAGCAGCTTAAGACTAGCGGACTCCTACAATGAGCAGTTCTTC
>-|TRBV19|TRBJ1-5|few
CASSLPNQPQHF
TGTGCCAGTAGCCTACCCAATCAGCCCCAGCATTTT
>TRBD2|TRBV10-3|TRBJ2-2|once
CAISQPGASGRANTGELFF
TGTGCCATCAGTCAACCTGGGGCCAGCGGGAGGGCGAACACCGGGGAGCTGTTTTTT
>TRBD2|TRBV7-3|TRBJ2-1|-
CASSLRGGREDEQFF
TGTGCCAGCAGCTTAAGGGGGGGGCGGGAGGATGAGCAGTTCTTC
>TRBD2|TRBV30|TRBJ2-1|-
CAWTGGTKYNEQFF
TGTGCCTGGACGGGAGGGACCAAATACAATGAGCAGTTCTTC
>TRBD1|TRBV27|TRBJ2-3|-
CASRRTGGTDTQYF
TGTGCCAGCAGAAGGACAGGGGGCACAGATACGCAGTATTTT
>-|TRBV6-5|TRBJ2-7|-
CASSTHRRGRYEQYF
TGTGCCAGCAGCACACACCGGAGGGGCCGATACGAGCAGTACTTC
>-|TRBV27|TRBJ2-5|-
CATREPGRDAGTQYF
TGTGCCACCCGAGAGCCGGGGCGGGATGCCGGGACCCAGTACTTC
>TRBD2|TRBV4-3|TRBJ2-5|-
CASSQNLGLAWTQYF
TGCGCCAGCAGCCAGAACTTGGGACTAGCTTGGACCCAGTACTTC
>-|TRBV6-1|TRBJ2-5|-
CASRNRDFGTQYF
TGTGCCAGCAGAAACCGGGACTTCGGGACCCAGTACTTC
>TRBD1|TRBV5-6|TRBJ1-2|-
CASSTLGTGVYGYTF
TGTGCCAGCAGCACCCTCGGGACAGGGGTCTATGGCTACACCTTC
>-|TRBV7-3|TRBJ1-1|-
CASSLLGNTEAFF
TGTGCCAGCAGCCTGCTCGGGAACACTGAAGCTTTCTTT
>TRBD2|TRBV4-1|TRBJ2-1|few
CASSSGTSGYNEQFF
TGCGCCAGCAGCTCTGGGACTAGCGGATACAATGAGCAGTTCTTC
>TRBD2|TRBV5-3|TRBJ2-3|-
CARSCIAGGETDTQYF
TGTGCCAGAAGCTGTATAGCGGGTGGGGAAACAGATACGCAGTATTTT
>TRBD2|TRBV19|TRBJ2-7|-
CASGGGPPTSNYEQYF
TGTGCCAGCGGGGGGGGACCACCTACAAGTAACTACGAGCAGTACTTC
>-|TRBV27|TRBJ1-4|-
CASSLIGEGEKLFF
TGTGCCAGCAGTTTAATTGGGGAGGGTGAAAAACTGTTTTTT
>-|TRBV2|TRBJ1-1|-
CASRKLRNTEAFF
TGTGCCAGCAGAAAATTGAGAAACACTGAAGCTTTCTTT
>-|TRBV6-9|TRBJ2-1|-
CASSYSASGGIEQFF
TGTGCCAGCAGTTATTCCGCGTCCGGGGGAATTGAGCAGTTCTTC
>-|TRBV6-1|TRBJ1-3|-
CASSDFQGYRNTIYF
TGTGCCAGCAGTGACTTTCAGGGGTATAGAAACACCATATATTTT
>-|TRBV7-2|TRBJ2-7|-
CASSLWGSSYEQYF
TGTGCCAGCAGCTTATGGGGCAGCTCCTACGAGCAGTACTTC
>-|TRBV30|TRBJ2-1|-
CAWGAQRYNEQFF
TGTGCCTGGGGAGCACAGCGGTACAATGAGCAGTTCTTC
>-|TRBV20-1|TRBJ1-1|-
CSARTAEAFF
TGCAGTGCTAGGACAGCTGAAGCTTTCTTT
>-|TRBV6-5|TRBJ1-2|-
CASSSSDGGKGYGYTF
TGTGCCAGCAGTTCCTCCGACGGGGGAAAGGGCTATGGCTACACCTTC
>-|TRBV10-3|TRBJ2-3|-
CATGGSVADTQYF
TGTGCCACCGGTGGCAGCGTGGCAGATACGCAGTATTTT
>-|TRBV18|TRBJ2-7|once
CASSPTGQPFLDEQYF
TGTGCCAGCTCACCAACAGGACAGCCGTTTCTCGACGAGCAGTACTTC
>-|TRBV7-9|TRBJ2-2|-
CASSLRFTSPTGELFF
TGTGCCAGCAGCTTACGTTTTACTAGCCCCACCGGGGAGCTGTTTTTT
>-|TRBV2|TRBJ2-6|-
CAIGKVEANVLTF
TGTGCCATCGGGAAGGTTGAGGCCAACGTCCTGACTTTC
>-|TRBV27|TRBJ2-1|-
CASSPRDSAYNEQFF
TGTGCCAGCAGTCCCCGGGACTCCGCCTACAATGAGCAGTTCTTC
>-|TRBV7-8|TRBJ2-7|-
CASSLSRVPYEQYF
TGTGCCAGCAGCTTAAGCAGGGTCCCCTACGAGCAGTACTTC
>-|TRBV7-9|TRBJ1-1|-
CASTKPSVMNTEAFF
TGTGCCAGCACCAAACCAAGCGTCATGAACACTGAAGCTTTCTTT
>-|TRBV2|TRBJ1-1|-
CASSGQVLTEAFF
TGTGCCAGCAGTGGACAGGTATTGACTGAAGCTTTCTTT
>-|TRBV19|TRBJ2-3|-
CASSTGQGLTDTQYF
TGTGCCAGTAGTACCGGACAAGGATTAACAGATACGCAGTATTTT
>TRBD1|TRBV28|TRBJ1-1|-
CASSLPDRGSTEAFF
TGTGCCAGCAGTTTACCAGACAGGGGGAGCACTGAAGCTTTCTTT
>TRBD1|TRBV27|TRBJ2-7|-
CASSSRDRVSYEQYF
TGTGCCAGCAGTTCCCGGGACAGAGTCTCCTACGAGCAGTACTTC
>TRBD1|TRBV5-4|TRBJ1-4|-
CASSSTLPTGGGEKLFF
TGTGCCAGCAGCTCAACTTTGCCTACAGGGGGCGGCGAAAAACTGTTTTTT
>-|TRBV28|TRBJ2-7|-
CASSPLDAGRYEQYF
TGTGCCAGCAGCCCTTTAGATGCGGGACGTTACGAGCAGTACTTC
>-|TRBV30|TRBJ2-7|-
CAWVRGGNYEQYF
TGTGCCTGGGTCAGGGGAGGGAACTACGAGCAGTACTTC
>TRBD2|TRBV7-3|TRBJ2-1|-
CASSQAGGGTSGGFEQFF
TGTGCCAGCAGCCAAGCGGGAGGCGGGACTAGCGGGGGGTTTGAGCAGTTCTTC
>-|TRBV7-6|TRBJ1-2|-
CASSLVNRENYGYTF
TGTGCCAGCAGCTTAGTAAACAGGGAAAACTATGGCTACACCTTC
>-|TRBV14|TRBJ2-3|-
CASSRRGGDRGFDTQYF
TGTGCCAGCAGCCGCCGAGGCGGCGACAGAGGATTTGATACGCAGTATTTT
>-|TRBV25-1|TRBJ2-5|-
CATSRGTAQETQYF
TGTGCTACCTCACGGGGGACAGCGCAAGAGACCCAGTACTTC
>TRBD2|TRBV28|TRBJ2-7|-
CASSLFASGRSYEQYF
TGTGCCAGCAGTTTATTCGCTAGCGGGAGGAGTTACGAGCAGTACTTC
>-|TRBV28|TRBJ1-2|-
CASRQANNYGYTF
TGTGCCAGCAGACAGGCAAATAACTATGGCTACACCTTC
>-|TRBV9|TRBJ1-3|-
CASSAGVRNTIYF
TGTGCCAGCAGCGCAGGGGTGAGAAACACCATATATTTT
>-|TRBV28|TRBJ1-5|-
CASSAARGGNQPQHF
TGTGCCAGCAGTGCCGCCAGGGGCGGTAATCAGCCCCAGCATTTT
>-|TRBV5-1|TRBJ1-5|once
CASSIGTSQNQPQHF
TGCGCCAGCAGCATAGGGACATCACAAAATCAGCCCCAGCATTTT
>-|TRBV6-4|TRBJ1-1|-
CASRPKDRGARMNTEAFF
TGTGCCAGCAGGCCCAAGGACCGGGGGGCGAGGATGAACACTGAAGCTTTCTTT